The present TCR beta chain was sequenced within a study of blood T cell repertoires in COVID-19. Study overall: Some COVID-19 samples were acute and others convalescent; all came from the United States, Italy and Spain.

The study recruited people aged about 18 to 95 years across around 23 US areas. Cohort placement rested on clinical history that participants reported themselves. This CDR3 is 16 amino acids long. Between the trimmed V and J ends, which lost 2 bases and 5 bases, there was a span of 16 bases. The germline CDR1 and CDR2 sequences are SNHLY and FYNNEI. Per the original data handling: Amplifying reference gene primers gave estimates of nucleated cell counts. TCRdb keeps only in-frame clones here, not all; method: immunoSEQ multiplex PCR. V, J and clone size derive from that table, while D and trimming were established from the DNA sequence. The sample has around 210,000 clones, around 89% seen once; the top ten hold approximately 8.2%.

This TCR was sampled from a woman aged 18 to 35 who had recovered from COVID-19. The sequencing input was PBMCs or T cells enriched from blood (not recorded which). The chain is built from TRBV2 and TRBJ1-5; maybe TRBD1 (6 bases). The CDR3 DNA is TGTGCCAGCAGTGAATTTGGTGGGGGCAATCATCAGCCCCAGCATTTT. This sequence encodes CASSEFGGGNHQPQHF.